This T cell receptor (beta chain) stems from a study of blood T cell repertoires in COVID-19. Original processing methods: How many nucleated cells were present was estimated from reference gene primer amplification. Clones were sequenced by immunoSEQ multiplex PCR, and TCRdb holds only the in-frame ones, with some missing. V, J and clone size are taken as reported in that table, and D and trimming were inferred from the DNA itself. Among fewer than 120,000 clones listed, about 85% were seen once. Germline V gene data show CDR1 as MNHEY and CDR2 as SMNVEV (reference sequence). This CDR3 region has 14 residues. V was shortened by 6 bases and J by 4 bases, with 16 bases between the two germline ends.

This TCR came from a human donor in a cohort sampled during active COVID-19. This chain connects TRBV27 to TRBJ2-7; maybe TRBD1 (5 bases). Sequenced sample: peripheral blood. The CDR3 DNA is TGTGCCAGCAGCATAAGGGGCCGCCTGTACGAGCAGTACTTC. Translated, it gives CASSIRGRLYEQYF.